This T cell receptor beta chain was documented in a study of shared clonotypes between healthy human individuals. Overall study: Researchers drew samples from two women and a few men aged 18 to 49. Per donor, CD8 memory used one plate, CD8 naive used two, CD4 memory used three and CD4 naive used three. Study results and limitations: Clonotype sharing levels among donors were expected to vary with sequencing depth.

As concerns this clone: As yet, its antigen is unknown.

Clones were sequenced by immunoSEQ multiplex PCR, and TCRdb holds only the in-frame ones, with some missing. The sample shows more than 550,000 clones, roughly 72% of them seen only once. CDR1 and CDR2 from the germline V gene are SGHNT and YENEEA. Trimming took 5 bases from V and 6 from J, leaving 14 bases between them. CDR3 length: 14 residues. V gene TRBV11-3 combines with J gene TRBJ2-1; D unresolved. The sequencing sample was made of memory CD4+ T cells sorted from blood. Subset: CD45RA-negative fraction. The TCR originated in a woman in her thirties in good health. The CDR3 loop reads CASSRKVASNEQFF. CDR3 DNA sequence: TGTGCCAGCAGCCGCAAGGTCGCCTCCAATGAGCAGTTCTTC. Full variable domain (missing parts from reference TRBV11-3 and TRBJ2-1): EAGVVQSPRYKIIEKKQPVAFWCNPISGHNTLYWYLQNLGQGPELLIRYENEEAVDDSQLPKDRFSAERLKGVDSTLKIQPAELGDSAVYLCASSRKVASNEQFFGPGTRLTVL.